This is a list of T cell receptor beta chains from one sample in a study of post-analysis software for immune sequencing data. Each CDR3 protein gets one entry after TCRdb re-called the PCR reads with MiXCR. Of 500,000 to 600,000 distinct CDR3 sequences in the sample, 40% to 50% were seen once. Specimen: blood. Receptors were obtained from a girl aged 5-17 years with multiple sclerosis. The CDR3 runs from the conserved cysteine through the conserved F or W. D genes are given only for firm matches. Where a row states a size, it is once, few, many or the class of an expanded clone; other rows omit it.

TRBJ2-7 TRBV10-3 few NA CAISDGTREQYF TGTGCCATCAGTGACGGGACGCGCGAGCAGTACTTC
TRBJ2-1 TRBV9 NA NA CASSVAEGGSSYNEQFF TGTGCCAGCAGCGTAGCCGAAGGGGGGAGCTCCTACAATGAGCAGTTCTTC
TRBJ1-6 TRBV13 few TRBD1 CASSAPGTGGRLPLHF TGTGCCAGCAGCGCCCCCGGGACAGGGGGAAGGTTACCCCTCCACTTT
TRBJ2-5 TRBV5-1 few TRBD2 CASRPGLAGNGETQYF TGCGCCAGCAGACCCGGACTAGCGGGGAACGGAGAGACCCAGTACTTC
TRBJ2-7 TRBV4-1 NA NA CASREDYAEIPYEQYF TGCGCCAGCAGGGAGGACTACGCTGAGATACCCTACGAGCAGTACTTC
TRBJ2-1 TRBV20-1 few TRBD2 CSARDLGRGDYNEQFF TGCAGTGCTAGAGATCTAGGTCGGGGGGACTACAATGAGCAGTTCTTC
TRBJ2-7 TRBV7-9 NA NA CASSGPQGVLPYEQYF TGTGCCAGCAGCGGCCCCCAGGGCGTTCTTCCCTACGAGCAGTACTTC
TRBJ2-3 TRBV10-3 few TRBD2 CAVTGTRTDTQYF TGTGCCGTCACCGGGACTAGGACAGATACGCAGTATTTT
TRBJ1-1 TRBV7-6 NA NA CASSLAGRSMNTEAFF TGTGCCAGCAGCTTAGCGGGGCGTTCCATGAACACTGAAGCTTTCTTT
TRBJ2-1 TRBV12-3/TRBV12-4 few NA CASSRGDRNNEQFF TGTGCCAGCAGCCGGGGGGACAGGAACAATGAGCAGTTCTTC
TRBJ1-4 TRBV11-3 few NA CASSLVSAEKLFF TGTGCCAGCAGCTTAGTCTCGGCTGAAAAACTGTTTTTT
TRBJ2-7 TRBV10-2 NA NA CASRGGRYEQYF TGCGCCAGCAGAGGGGGGCGCTACGAGCAGTACTTC
TRBJ2-3 TRBV12-5 NA NA CASGLGRERDTQYF TGTGCTAGTGGTTTGGGCAGGGAAAGGGATACGCAGTATTTT
TRBJ2-5 TRBV20-1 NA TRBD2 CSAIPTSGYQETQYF TGCAGTGCTATCCCGACTAGCGGGTACCAAGAGACCCAGTACTTC
TRBJ1-2 TRBV6-5 few NA CASRSGTEDYGYTF TGTGCCAGCAGGTCCGGGACGGAAGACTATGGCTACACCTTC
TRBJ1-2 TRBV4-1 NA NA CASSQVSLAGDNYGYTF TGCGCCAGCAGCCAAGTGAGCTTGGCAGGGGATAACTATGGCTACACCTTC
TRBJ2-1 TRBV10-3 NA NA CAIKAEERQFF TGTGCCATCAAAGCGGAAGAACGTCAGTTCTTC
TRBJ1-1 TRBV6-5 NA NA CASSSQVNTEAFF TGTGCCAGCAGCTCACAGGTGAACACTGAAGCTTTCTTT
TRBJ2-1 TRBV2 few NA CASSLEPYNEQFF TGTGCCAGCAGTTTGGAACCCTACAATGAGCAGTTCTTC
TRBJ2-7 TRBV12-3/TRBV12-4 NA NA CASRTSLGEQYF TGTGCCAGCAGGACCAGCTTAGGCGAGCAGTACTTC
TRBJ2-7 TRBV29-1 few TRBD2 CSVAGREDFSYEQYF TGCAGCGTGGCGGGGAGGGAGGACTTCTCCTACGAGCAGTACTTC
TRBJ2-4 TRBV5-1 NA NA CASSLEGGSGILAKNIQYF TGCGCCAGCAGCTTGGAAGGGGGGAGCGGGATCCTAGCCAAAAACATTCAGTACTTC
TRBJ1-2 TRBV20-1 NA TRBD1 CSARALGQMDYGYTF TGCAGTGCTAGAGCCCTGGGACAGATGGACTATGGCTACACCTTC
TRBJ2-7 TRBV20-1 few TRBD2 CSARLAGPYSYEQYF TGCAGTGCTAGACTAGCGGGACCCTACTCCTACGAGCAGTACTTC
TRBJ1-1 TRBV5-1 NA TRBD1 CASSLGTGYTEAFF TGCGCCAGCAGCTTGGGGACAGGGTATACTGAAGCTTTCTTT
TRBJ2-1 TRBV4-2 NA TRBD2 CASSQEPRGGNEQFF TGTGCCAGCAGCCAAGAGCCCCGGGGGGGCAATGAGCAGTTCTTC
TRBJ2-7 TRBV20-1 NA NA CSARAQTGYEQYF TGCAGTGCTAGAGCCCAAACAGGCTACGAGCAGTACTTC
TRBJ2-5 TRBV3-1 few TRBD1 CASTSTRDRAQETQYF TGTGCCAGCACCTCGACGCGGGACAGGGCTCAAGAGACCCAGTACTTC
TRBJ2-5 TRBV20-1 many TRBD1 CSARDPGQGGETQYF TGCAGTGCTAGAGATCCGGGACAGGGTGGGGAGACCCAGTACTTC
TRBJ1-5 TRBV2 NA NA CASSEDRRNQPQHF TGTGCCAGCAGTGAAGACAGGCGTAATCAGCCCCAGCATTTT
TRBJ2-6 TRBV24-1 NA TRBD1 CATSFLPGQGVSGANVLTF TGTGCCACCAGTTTCCTACCGGGACAGGGGGTCAGTGGGGCCAACGTCCTGACTTTC